A single sample is the source of the 17 T cell receptor beta chains below, sequenced in a study of T-cell memory formation after mild COVID-19. MiXCR, applied by TCRdb to the 5' RACE reads, yields one record per CDR3 protein. The table has some 290,000 distinct CDR3 sequences, around 15% seen once. Sequenced input: PBMCs or a T cell subset sorted from them (not recorded which). Receptor source: a young man who had mild COVID-19 (a few samples of this study predate the infection). Cell type and time point are not known.

The J gene is TRBJ1-2, the V gene TRBV29-1; D might be TRBD1 (5 bases). The germline CDR1 and CDR2 sequences are SQVTM and ANQGSEA. The CDR3 sequence is 13 residues long. V was pared by 3 bases and J by 5 bases, with 13 bases between. The CDR3 protein is CSVDKGQRYGYTF. Written as DNA, the CDR3 is TGCAGCGTTGACAAGGGGCAGCGGTATGGCTACACCTTC.

This sequence joins TRBV28 and TRBJ2-5, with D uncertain. V was clipped by 10 bases and J by 4 bases, with 16 bases between them. CDR3 length: 13 amino acids. Germline CDR1 reads MDHEN; CDR2 reads SYDVKM. The chain's CDR3 is CATRKGFLETQYF. The CDR3 DNA sequence: TGTGCCACGAGGAAGGGATTTTTAGAGACCCAGTACTTC.

This clonotype was counted at least ten times. The genes are TRBV7-6 and TRBJ2-3, with D maybe TRBD1 (5 bases). CDR1 is SGHVS, CDR2 FNYEAQ, per germline. Trimming left V 3 bases short and J 0 bases short, with 13 bases between. The CDR3 is 16 amino acids. The DNA for the CDR3 is TGTGCCAGCAGCTTCCCGGCAGGGCCCAGCACAGATACGCAGTATTTT. Protein sequence: CASSFPAGPSTDTQYF.

This clonotype was observed a handful of times. The rearrangement links TRBV12-3 or TRBV12-4 to TRBJ1-5, with TRBD1 identical over 8 bases. The CDR3 covers 15 residues. Unmatched junction bases numbered 7, after V lost 4 bases and J lost 5 bases. CDR3 loop: CASSSGQVLHQPQHF. The CDR3 DNA reads TGTGCCAGCAGTTCGGGACAGGTTCTCCATCAGCCCCAGCATTTT.

This clonotype showed up just a few times. J is TRBJ1-2 and V is TRBV4-1, with a weak D call TRBD1 (6 bases). The CDR3 length is 16 residues. CDR1 is MGHRA, CDR2 YSYEKL, per germline. V dropped 1 base and J dropped 2 bases, with 14 bases sitting between them. The CDR3 DNA follows: TGCGCCAGCAGCCAAGTGAGCGGGGGCGGAAACTATGGCTACACCTTC. As protein: CASSQVSGGGNYGYTF.

This clonotype was seen a few times. The chain recombines TRBV24-1 with TRBJ2-5; 7 positions match TRBD1. V was clipped by 4 bases and J by 4 bases; unmatched bases: 8. Per germline, CDR1 KGHDR and CDR2 SFDVKD. This CDR3 comprises 15 residues. Written as DNA, the CDR3 is TGTGCCACCAGTGACCCTTTAGGGGGCAGAGAGACCCAGTACTTC. This codes for CATSDPLGGRETQYF.

This chain connects TRBV18 to TRBJ1-1; 10 bases match TRBD1. Germline V gene sequence: CDR1 KGHSH, CDR2 LQKENI. The ends lost 6 bases at V and 3 bases at J; junction bases unmatched: 10. This CDR3 is built from 16 residues. Written as DNA, the CDR3 is TGTGCCAGCTCGCCCTTTAGAGGACAGGGGGACACTGAAGCTTTCTTT. Protein sequence: CASSPFRGQGDTEAFF.

In its sample, this clonotype was seen a few times. V and J are TRBV24-1 and TRBJ2-5, with D hard to call. The V end lost 4 bases, the J end lost 5 bases, and 13 bases lay between the germline ends. Germline assignment: CDR1 KGHDR and CDR2 SFDVKD. CDR3 size: 14 residues. The CDR3 spells CATSDPQIGETQYF. Written as DNA, the CDR3 is TGTGCCACCAGTGACCCCCAGATAGGGGAGACCCAGTACTTC.

This clonotype was counted ten times or more. The V call is TRBV5-1, the J call TRBJ2-1; 9 bases agree with TRBD1. V dropped 2 bases and J dropped 5; count of bases not matched to a gene: 5. Germline CDR1 is SGHRS and CDR2 is YFSETQ. The CDR3 is 15 residues long. CDR3 protein: CASSFSGTGNNEQFF. As DNA, the CDR3 is TGCGCCAGCAGCTTTTCCGGGACAGGGAACAATGAGCAGTTCTTC.

This clonotype was detected only a few times. The rearrangement links TRBV12-3 or TRBV12-4 to TRBJ1-2; no clear D gene. CDR3 size: 13 residues. The V end lost 6 bases, the J end lost 0 bases, and 8 bases lay between the germline ends. CDR3 sequence reads: CASRGSSNYGYTF. In DNA form, the CDR3 reads TGTGCCAGCAGGGGGTCGTCTAACTATGGCTACACCTTC.

This clonotype was seen a handful of times. The J gene is TRBJ2-5, the V gene TRBV6-2 or TRBV6-3; 7 nucleotides line up with TRBD2. This CDR3 spans 13 amino acids. J gave up 4 bases and V 6 bases, and 5 bases lay outside the gene matches. From germline, CDR1 is MNHEY and CDR2 SVGEGT. The CDR3: CASRASSGETQYF. The DNA of the CDR3 is TGTGCCAGCAGGGCTTCTAGCGGAGAGACCCAGTACTTC.

Ten or more counts support this clonotype. The chain links TRBV5-1 to TRBJ2-7, with D unresolved. Trimming removed 4 bases from V and 11 bases from J, with 22 bases in between. The CDR3 runs to 14 residues. The germline CDR1 and CDR2 sequences are SGHRS and YFSETQ. The CDR3 loop reads CASSPQTGPQEKYF. In DNA, the CDR3 is TGCGCCAGCAGCCCTCAGACCGGGCCCCAGGAGAAGTACTTC.

The table lists this clonotype with a few counts. The chain carries TRBV7-3 and TRBJ1-2, with 7 bases matching TRBD1. Germline V gene sequence: CDR1 SGHTA, CDR2 FQGTGA. V lost 5 bases, J lost 11 bases, and 5 bases stayed unmatched. This CDR3 region has 11 residues. The CDR3, as DNA: TGTGCCAGCAGCGCACAGGGGTCGTACACCTTC. Translated, it gives CASSAQGSYTF.

There are many counts of this clonotype. The chain combines TRBV6-5 with TRBJ1-2; D is perhaps TRBD1 (6 bases). Trimming cost V 0 bases and J 2 bases, with 10 bases left between them. Looked up from germline, CDR1 is MNHEY and CDR2 is SVGAGI. This CDR3 region has 15 residues. CDR3 DNA: TGTGCCAGCAGTTACTCCGGGGGCCCGAACTATGGCTACACCTTC. It specifies CASSYSGGPNYGYTF.

This clonotype was counted a few times. The rearrangement links TRBV2 to TRBJ2-3, with D perhaps matching TRBD2 (5 bases). V lost 6 bases, J lost 1 base, and 11 bases lay in between. Germline V lookup: CDR1 SNHLY, CDR2 FYNNEI. This CDR3 is 14 amino acids long. The CDR3 sequence is CASREGYRTDTQYF. CDR3 nucleotide sequence: TGTGCCAGCAGAGAGGGATACCGCACAGATACGCAGTATTTT.

In this sample, this clonotype turned up many times. The chain recombines TRBV4-1 with TRBJ1-1, with D unclear. Between the trimmed V and J ends, which lost 1 base and 1 base, there was a span of 4 bases. The CDR3 runs to 13 residues. Germline V gene sequence: CDR1 MGHRA, CDR2 YSYEKL. The CDR3 sequence is CASSQGQNTEAFF. In DNA form, the CDR3 reads TGCGCCAGCAGCCAAGGTCAGAACACTGAAGCTTTCTTT.

The table lists this clonotype with a few counts. The rearrangement links TRBV5-1 to TRBJ2-7; D may be TRBD2 (5 bases). The CDR3 has 11 amino acids. Germline V gene lookup returns CDR1 SGHRS and CDR2 YFSETQ. V lost 7 bases to trimming and J lost 1 base, with 6 bases between them. CDR3 in amino acids: CASAGSYEQYF. As DNA, the CDR3 is TGCGCCAGCGCGGGTTCCTACGAGCAGTACTTC.